The clone carrying this TCR beta chain was detected ten times or more. Its antigen is currently unknown. Both previously described methods and listed TCR primers were employed to make bulk TCR libraries. TCRdb reprocessed the PCR reads with MiXCR, giving one entry per CDR3 protein. The sample records about 510,000 distinct CDR3 sequences, about 25% being singletons. The authors gated naive CD8 T cells as CD8+CD4-CCR7+CD45RA+ for sorting. The CDR3 length is 17 residues. Unmatched junction bases numbered 11, after V lost 6 bases and J lost 2 bases. The germline V gene encodes CDR1 DFQATT and CDR2 SNEGSKA (reference sequence). The data were obtained in a study of molecular identifiers for immune sequencing clone quantification. General observations from the study: Because of identical TCR molecules sharing a barcode, sizes of highly expanded clones could be underestimated. Clones exceeding 20 RNA copies carried over 99% of effector molecules but under 1% of naive-cell molecules.

The receptor was isolated from a human donor in good health. Some libraries in this study had Jurkat cell RNA spiked in. The specimen was naive CD8+ T cells from blood, with Jurkat cell RNA spiked in. Documented subset: FACS-sorted CD8+CD4-CCR7+CD45RA+ naive T cells. V usage is TRBV20-1 and J usage is TRBJ2-3; 13 bases align to TRBD2. In nucleotides, the CDR3 is TGCAGTGCCACTAGCGGGAGGGCCCACGCTCCCACAGATACGCAGTATTTT. As protein: CSATSGRAHAPTDTQYF.